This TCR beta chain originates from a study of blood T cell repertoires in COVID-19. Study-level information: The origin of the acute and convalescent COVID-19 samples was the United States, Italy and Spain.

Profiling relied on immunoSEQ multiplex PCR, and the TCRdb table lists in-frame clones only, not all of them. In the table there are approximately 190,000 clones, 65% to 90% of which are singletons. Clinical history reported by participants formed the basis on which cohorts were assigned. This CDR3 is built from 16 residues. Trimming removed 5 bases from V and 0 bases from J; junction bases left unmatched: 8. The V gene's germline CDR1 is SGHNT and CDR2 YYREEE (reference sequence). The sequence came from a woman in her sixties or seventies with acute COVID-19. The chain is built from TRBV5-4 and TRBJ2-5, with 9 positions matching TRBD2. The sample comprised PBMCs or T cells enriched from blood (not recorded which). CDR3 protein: CASRATSGFDQETQYF. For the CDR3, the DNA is TGTGCCAGCAGAGCCACTAGCGGGTTTGACCAAGAGACCCAGTACTTC.